A selection of T cell receptor beta chains follows, all from one sample in a study of cytomegalovirus exposure and HLA in healthy donors. Using immunoSEQ multiplex PCR, the repertoire was profiled, and TCRdb retains in-frame clones only, with some absent. The data hold about 200,000 clones, with around 85% observed a single time. Sequenced material: PBMCs. All receptors derive from a girl aged 2-10 years in good health and CMV-seronegative. Both conserved end residues are part of each CDR3. D genes are given only for firm matches. Clone size is shown for a subset of rows, as once, few, many or a class of expanded clone.

NA,TRBD2,TRBJ2-3,TRBV18,TGTGCCAGCTCACACACAAGCGGGAATATCGCAGATACGCAGTATTTT,CASSHTSGNIADTQYF
NA,TRBD2,TRBJ2-7,TRBV6-5,TGTGCCAGCAGTTACCCGCGGGGGGAGGAGCAGTACTTC,CASSYPRGEEQYF
NA,NA,TRBJ2-7,TRBV28,TGTGCCAGCAACACAGGTTACGAGCAGTACTTC,CASNTGYEQYF
NA,TRBD1,TRBJ2-7,TRBV27,TGTGCCAGCAGTTTTGGGGACAGCTCCTACGAGCAGTACTTC,CASSFGDSSYEQYF
NA,NA,TRBJ2-1,TRBV4-1,TGCGCCAGCAGCCCGCACGGGGGGCGGGGGACCTCCTACAATGAGCAGTTCTTC,CASSPHGGRGTSYNEQFF
NA,TRBD1,TRBJ2-3,TRBV28,TGTGCCAGCAGTTCGACAGGGTTGGCAGATACGCAGTATTTT,CASSSTGLADTQYF
NA,NA,TRBJ2-5,TRBV10-1,TGCGCCAGCAGTGACAATGCGGGGTCTACCATGGAGACCCAGTACTTC,CASSDNAGSTMETQYF
NA,NA,TRBJ2-3,TRBV5-1,TGCGCCAGCAGCCCCGGAGGGGCGGGGCCCACAGATACGCAGTATTTT,CASSPGGAGPTDTQYF
NA,TRBD1,TRBJ2-2,TRBV6-1,TGTGCCAGAATGACAGGGGTGGGGAACACCGGGGAGCTGTTTTTT,CARMTGVGNTGELFF
NA,TRBD1,TRBJ2-3,TRBV6-1,TGTGCCAGCAGTGCCACCGGCGACAGGGGCACAGATACGCAGTATTTT,CASSATGDRGTDTQYF
NA,NA,TRBJ2-1,TRBV7-3,TGTGCCAGCGGGTCCACCCGGGAGAATGAGCAGTTCTTC,CASGSTRENEQFF
NA,NA,TRBJ2-7,TRBV5-1,TGCGCCAGCAGCCCCCAACAGGGAACTGACTACGAGCAGTACTTC,CASSPQQGTDYEQYF
NA,NA,TRBJ1-2,TRBV28,TGTGCCAGCAGTTCCGACAGTATTAACTATGGCTACACCTTC,CASSSDSINYGYTF
NA,TRBD2,TRBJ2-1,TRBV23-1,TGCGCCTCCTCGGGCAGGACTAGCCCATACAATGAGCAGTTCTTC,CASSGRTSPYNEQFF
NA,TRBD2,TRBJ2-3,TRBV10-2,TGCGCCAGCAGTGACGGGCTAGCGGGGGTAGATACGCAGTATTTT,CASSDGLAGVDTQYF
NA,TRBD2,TRBJ2-7,TRBV4-1,TGCGCCAGCAGCCTAAGTAGCGGGAGACGTGACGAGCAGTACTTC,CASSLSSGRRDEQYF
NA,NA,TRBJ1-1,TRBV4-1,TGCGCCAGCAGCCAAGATCAATGGCACACTGAAGCTTTCTTT,CASSQDQWHTEAFF
NA,NA,TRBJ2-7,TRBV27,TGTGCCAGCAGCCAACAGGGAAAGTCCTACGAGCAGTACTTC,CASSQQGKSYEQYF
NA,TRBD1,TRBJ2-7,TRBV25-1,TGTGCCAGCAGTTGGACAGGACCACCCTACGAGCAGTACTTC,CASSWTGPPYEQYF
NA,NA,TRBJ2-1,TRBV10-3,TGTGCCATCAGGGGGGGCGGGGGCAATGAGCAGTTCTTC,CAIRGGGGNEQFF
NA,TRBD1,TRBJ2-5,TRBV5-6,TGTGCCAGCAGCCTACTCCGTCCAGGGGGTGGTGAGACCCAGTACTTC,CASSLLRPGGGETQYF
NA,NA,TRBJ1-1,TRBV5-4,TGTGCCAGCAGCTCTGGTGCGGACACGAACACTGAGGCTTTCTTT,CASSSGADTNTEAFF
NA,TRBD1,TRBJ2-3,TRBV6-6,TGTGCCAGCAGCTCTGGGACAGACAGCACAGATACGCAGTATTTT,CASSSGTDSTDTQYF
NA,NA,TRBJ2-5,TRBV5-1,TGCGCCAGCAGCCCGGGACTGGCACAAGAGACCCAGTACTTC,CASSPGLAQETQYF
once,TRBD2,TRBJ2-5,TRBV9,TGTGCCAGCAGCGTAGGACTAGCGGGGGGGCGGGAGACCCAGTACTTC,CASSVGLAGGRETQYF
once,TRBD2,TRBJ2-3,TRBV6-4,TGTGCCAGCAGTGACTCGACGGGGGGACCAGATACGCAGTATTTT,CASSDSTGGPDTQYF
NA,NA,TRBJ2-3,TRBV7-2,TGTGCCAGCAGCACTTACGCAGATACGCAGTATTTT,CASSTYADTQYF
NA,NA,TRBJ2-1,TRBV4-1,TGCGCCAGCAGCCAACGCTCGGGGATCAATGAGCAGTTCTTC,CASSQRSGINEQFF
NA,TRBD1,TRBJ1-2,TRBV19,TGTGCCAGTAGCCCGAGACAGGGGGCGACCGACTATGGCTACACCTTC,CASSPRQGATDYGYTF
once,NA,TRBJ1-2,TRBV7-6,TGTGCCAGCAGCTTAGCGCCTTCGGGATATGGCTACACCTTC,CASSLAPSGYGYTF
NA,TRBD2,TRBJ2-7,TRBV12-5,TGTGCTAGTGGTTTGGCTCCACTAGCGGGAGTAAACTACGAGCAGTACTTC,CASGLAPLAGVNYEQYF
NA,NA,TRBJ1-2,TRBV7-9,TGTGCCAGCAGCGGTCATGGGACAAAAGACTATGGCTACACCTTC,CASSGHGTKDYGYTF
NA,NA,TRBJ2-7,TRBV6-5,TGTGCCAGCAGCACCCCCTCACAGGCCCCTTACGAGCAGTACTTC,CASSTPSQAPYEQYF
NA,NA,TRBJ2-2,TRBV7-9,TGTGCCAGCAGAAACCGTCGGGGGGCTATAACCGGGGAGCTGTTTTTT,CASRNRRGAITGELFF
NA,TRBD1,TRBJ1-5,TRBV5-4,TGTGCCAGCAGCTTGGGACAGGGGGAGCCCCAGCATTTT,CASSLGQGEPQHF
NA,NA,TRBJ2-1,TRBV6-6,TGTGCCAGCAGTTACTCCAACAATGAGCAGTTCTTC,CASSYSNNEQFF
NA,TRBD1,TRBJ2-7,TRBV10-3,TGTGCCATCAGCGAGGACAGGGACTACGAGCAGTACTTC,CAISEDRDYEQYF
NA,TRBD1,TRBJ1-4,TRBV2,TGTGCCAGCAGGGGACAGGGTCCAACTAATGAAAAACTGTTTTTT,CASRGQGPTNEKLFF
NA,NA,TRBJ1-2,TRBV19,TGTGCCAGGAAGGACATGTCCACGGAGGGTACTAACTATGGCTACACCTTC,CARKDMSTEGTNYGYTF
once,TRBD2,TRBJ2-2,TRBV10-2,TGCGCCAGCAGTAAACTACCAAGCGGGGGGGCCGGCGGGGAGCTGTTTTTT,CASSKLPSGGAGGELFF
NA,TRBD2,TRBJ2-1,TRBV20-1,TGCAGTGCGCGGACTAGCGATGAGCAGTTCTTC,CSARTSDEQFF
NA,NA,TRBJ1-2,TRBV4-1,TGCGCCAGCAGCCAACCTGATAACAGGGTGGGAGGCTACACCTTC,CASSQPDNRVGGYTF
NA,NA,TRBJ1-1,TRBV28,TGTGCCAGCAGTCCCCGGGGGGGCGCTTTCTTT,CASSPRGGAFF
once,NA,TRBJ1-2,TRBV5-4,TGTGCCAGCAGCCCTCTCGGCCGGGGGTATGGCTACACCTTC,CASSPLGRGYGYTF
NA,NA,TRBJ2-2,TRBV13,TGTGCCAGCAGCTTAGGGTCGTTCGCGAACACCGGGGAGCTGTTTTTT,CASSLGSFANTGELFF
NA,TRBD1,TRBJ1-1,TRBV5-5,TGTGCCAGCAGCCTGGGACAGGGAGGCACTGAAGCTTTCTTT,CASSLGQGGTEAFF
NA,NA,TRBJ2-3,TRBV29-1,TGCAGCGATATGAGCGGAGATACGCAGTATTTT,CSDMSGDTQYF
NA,TRBD1,TRBJ1-2,TRBV6-5,TGTGCCAGCAGTTATGAGGGGACAGGGGCCTATGGCTACACCTTC,CASSYEGTGAYGYTF
NA,NA,TRBJ1-2,TRBV2,TGTGCCAGCTGCCCAAGACATCCATCTAACTATGGCTACACCTTC,CASCPRHPSNYGYTF
NA,NA,TRBJ1-1,TRBV6-5,TGTGCCAGCAGTTACTCGTCACAGGGTAACACTGAAGCTTTCTTT,CASSYSSQGNTEAFF
NA,TRBD1,TRBJ2-1,TRBV4-2,TGTGCCAGCAGCCCGGGACAGCACTACAATGAGCAGTTCTTC,CASSPGQHYNEQFF
NA,TRBD2,TRBJ2-7,TRBV5-4,TGTGCCAGCAGCCCGGGGGGGCGGGGGGAAAGCTCCTACGAGCAGTACTTC,CASSPGGRGESSYEQYF
NA,TRBD1,TRBJ2-2,TRBV6-6,TGTGCCAGCGTTGGGACAGGGTTGAACACCGGGGAGCTGTTTTTT,CASVGTGLNTGELFF
NA,NA,TRBJ2-7,TRBV7-6,TGTGCCAGCAGCCCCAAACCCTCAGGGGCCGGATACGAGCAGTACTTC,CASSPKPSGAGYEQYF
NA,TRBD1,TRBJ2-7,TRBV6-1,TGTGCCAGCAAGTGGACAGGCAGCTCCTACGAGCAGTACTTC,CASKWTGSSYEQYF